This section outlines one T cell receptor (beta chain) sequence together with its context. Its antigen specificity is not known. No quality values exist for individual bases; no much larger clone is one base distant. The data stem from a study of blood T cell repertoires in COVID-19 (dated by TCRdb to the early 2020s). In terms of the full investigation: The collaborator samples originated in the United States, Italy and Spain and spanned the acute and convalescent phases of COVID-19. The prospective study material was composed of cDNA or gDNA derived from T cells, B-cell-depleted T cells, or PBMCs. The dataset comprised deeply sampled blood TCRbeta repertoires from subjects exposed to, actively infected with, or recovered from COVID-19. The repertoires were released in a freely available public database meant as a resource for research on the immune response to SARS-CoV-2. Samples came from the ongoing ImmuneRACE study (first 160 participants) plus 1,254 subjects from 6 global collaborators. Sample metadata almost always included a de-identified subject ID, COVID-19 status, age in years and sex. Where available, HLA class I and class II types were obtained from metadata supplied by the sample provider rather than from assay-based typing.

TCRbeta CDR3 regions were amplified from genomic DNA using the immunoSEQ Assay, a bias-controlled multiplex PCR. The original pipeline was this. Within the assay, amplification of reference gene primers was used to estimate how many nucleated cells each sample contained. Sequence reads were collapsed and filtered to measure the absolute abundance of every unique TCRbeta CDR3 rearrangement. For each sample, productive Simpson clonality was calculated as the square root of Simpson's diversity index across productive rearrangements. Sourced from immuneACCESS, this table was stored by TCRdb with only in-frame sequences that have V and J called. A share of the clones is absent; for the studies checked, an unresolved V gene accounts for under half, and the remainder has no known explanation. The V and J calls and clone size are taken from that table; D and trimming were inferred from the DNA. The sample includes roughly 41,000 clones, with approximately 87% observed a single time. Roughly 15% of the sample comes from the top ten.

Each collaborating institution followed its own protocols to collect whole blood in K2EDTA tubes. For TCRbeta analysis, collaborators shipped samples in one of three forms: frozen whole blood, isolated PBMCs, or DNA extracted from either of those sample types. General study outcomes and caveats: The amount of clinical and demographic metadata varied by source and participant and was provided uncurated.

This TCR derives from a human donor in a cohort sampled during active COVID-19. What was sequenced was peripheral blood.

In nucleotide form, the sequence is TGTGCCAGCAGTCCGTCCTTCGGGTACGAGCAGTACTTC. It specifies CASSPSFGYEQYF. The sequence joins TRBV27 to TRBJ2-7; the D gene lacks a confident call. CDR3 length: 13 amino acids, cysteine to phenylalanine. CDR3 DNA is the only sequence kept; it has 39 bases, read in frame from the first base. The junction carries 12 bases between V and J, which are trimmed by 5 bases and 4 bases respectively. CDR1 is given as MNHEY and CDR2 as SMNVEV, both from the germline V gene (reference sequence).